The clone carrying this T cell receptor (beta chain) was picked up many times. The antigen remains unidentified. This entry belongs to a study of blood T cells in healthy people across ages. Study-wide results and caveats: Comparison with aged donors showed that long-lived donors had more naive CD4+ cells and higher diversity. Per million T cells, TCR beta diversity dropped about linearly as age rose. Reliance upon unsorted PBMCs precluded definitive naive versus antigen-experienced comparison.

Trimming pared 3 bases from V and 2 bases from J, leaving 13 bases between. This CDR3 spans 15 amino acids. Germline-derived CDR1 and CDR2 are ENHRY and SYGVKD. Then a second PCR, running roughly 7 to 11 cycles, was carried out with a sample-barcoded 5' primer and a J-beta primer mix. TCRdb called the 5' RACE reads again in MiXCR, with one record for every CDR3 protein. Here the sample spans under 1,000,000 distinct CDR3 sequences, 36% being singletons. Aged about 6 to 95, donors were systemically healthy Caucasians from Russia. This receptor was obtained from a man aged 18-30 years in good health. The chain carries TRBV10-3 and TRBJ1-2; D remains unclear. The specimen was blood. The DNA for the CDR3 is TGTGCCATCAGTGACGTAGTGGCGGAAAACTATGGCTACACCTTC. Its translation: CAISDVVAENYGYTF.